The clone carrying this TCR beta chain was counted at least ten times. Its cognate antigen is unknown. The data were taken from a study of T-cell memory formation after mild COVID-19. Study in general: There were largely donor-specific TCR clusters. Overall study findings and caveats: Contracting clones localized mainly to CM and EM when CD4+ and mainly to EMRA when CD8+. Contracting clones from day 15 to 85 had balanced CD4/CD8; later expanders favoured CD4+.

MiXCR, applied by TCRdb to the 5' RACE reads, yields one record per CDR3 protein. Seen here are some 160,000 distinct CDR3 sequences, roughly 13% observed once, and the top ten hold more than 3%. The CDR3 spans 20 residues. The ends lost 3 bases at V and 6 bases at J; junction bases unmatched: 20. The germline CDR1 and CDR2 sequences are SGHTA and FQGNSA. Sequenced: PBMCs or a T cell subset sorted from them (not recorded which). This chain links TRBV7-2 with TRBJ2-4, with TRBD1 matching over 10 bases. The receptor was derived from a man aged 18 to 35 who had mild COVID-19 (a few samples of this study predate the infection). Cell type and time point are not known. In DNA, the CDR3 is TGTGCCAGCAGCTTGGCTACCGTCCTAGATATGGGACAGGGGAGAAACATTCAGTACTTC. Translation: CASSLATVLDMGQGRNIQYF.